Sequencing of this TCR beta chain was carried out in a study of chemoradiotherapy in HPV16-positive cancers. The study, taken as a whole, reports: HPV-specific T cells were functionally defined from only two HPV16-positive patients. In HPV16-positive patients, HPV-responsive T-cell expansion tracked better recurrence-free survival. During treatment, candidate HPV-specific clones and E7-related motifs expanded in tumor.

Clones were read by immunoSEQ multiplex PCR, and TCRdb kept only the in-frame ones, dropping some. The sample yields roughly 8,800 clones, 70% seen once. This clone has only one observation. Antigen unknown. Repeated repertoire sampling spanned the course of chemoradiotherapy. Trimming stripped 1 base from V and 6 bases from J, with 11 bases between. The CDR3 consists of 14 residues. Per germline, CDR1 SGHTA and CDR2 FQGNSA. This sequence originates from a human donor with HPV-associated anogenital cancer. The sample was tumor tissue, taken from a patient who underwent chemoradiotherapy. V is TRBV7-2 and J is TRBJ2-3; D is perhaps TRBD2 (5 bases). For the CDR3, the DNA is TGTGCCAGCAGCTTAGGTGTCCCGGGGGATACGCAGTATTTT. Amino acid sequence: CASSLGVPGDTQYF.